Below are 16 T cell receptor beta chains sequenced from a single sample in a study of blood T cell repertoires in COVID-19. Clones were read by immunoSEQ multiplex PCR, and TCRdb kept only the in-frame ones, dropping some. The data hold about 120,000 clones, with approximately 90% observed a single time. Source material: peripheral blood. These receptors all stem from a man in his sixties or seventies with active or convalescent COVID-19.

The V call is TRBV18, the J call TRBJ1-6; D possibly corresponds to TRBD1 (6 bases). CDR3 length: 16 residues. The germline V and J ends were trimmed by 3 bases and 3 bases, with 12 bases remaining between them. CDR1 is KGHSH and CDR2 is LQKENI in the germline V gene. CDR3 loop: CASSPRTAFYNSPLHF. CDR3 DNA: TGTGCCAGCTCACCCCGGACAGCCTTCTATAATTCACCCCTCCACTTT.

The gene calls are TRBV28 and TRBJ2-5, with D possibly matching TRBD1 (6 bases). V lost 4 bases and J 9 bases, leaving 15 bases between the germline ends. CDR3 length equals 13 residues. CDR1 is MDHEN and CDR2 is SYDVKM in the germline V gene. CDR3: CASSSDDRRAQYF. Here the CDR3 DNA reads TGTGCCAGCAGTTCAGACGACAGGCGGGCCCAGTACTTC.

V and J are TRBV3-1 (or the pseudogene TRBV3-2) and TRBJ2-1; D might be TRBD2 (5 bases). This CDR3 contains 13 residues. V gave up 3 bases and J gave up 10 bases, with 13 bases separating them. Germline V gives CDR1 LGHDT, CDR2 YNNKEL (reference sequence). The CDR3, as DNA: TGTGCCAGCAGCCATACCAAGCGGAGGGAGCAGTTCTTC. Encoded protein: CASSHTKRREQFF.

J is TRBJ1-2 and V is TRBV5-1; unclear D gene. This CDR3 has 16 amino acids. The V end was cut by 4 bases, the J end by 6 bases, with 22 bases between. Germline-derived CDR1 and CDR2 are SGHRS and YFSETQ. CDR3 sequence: CASSPGRVDNLDGYTF. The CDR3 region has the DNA TGCGCCAGCAGCCCCGGGAGGGTGGATAACCTGGATGGCTACACCTTC. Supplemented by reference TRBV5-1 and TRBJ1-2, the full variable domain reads KAGVTQTPRYLIKTRGQQVTLSCSPISGHRSVSWYQQTPGQGLQFLFEYFSETQRNKGNFPGRFSGRQFSNSRSEMNVSTLELGDSALYLCASSPGRVDNLDGYTFGSGTRLTVV.

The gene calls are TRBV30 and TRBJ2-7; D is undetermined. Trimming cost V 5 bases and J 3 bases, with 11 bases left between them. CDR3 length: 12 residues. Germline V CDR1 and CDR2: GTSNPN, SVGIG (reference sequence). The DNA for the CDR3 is TGTGCCTGGTCAACAAAAGTCTACGAGCAGTACTTC. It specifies CAWSTKVYEQYF.

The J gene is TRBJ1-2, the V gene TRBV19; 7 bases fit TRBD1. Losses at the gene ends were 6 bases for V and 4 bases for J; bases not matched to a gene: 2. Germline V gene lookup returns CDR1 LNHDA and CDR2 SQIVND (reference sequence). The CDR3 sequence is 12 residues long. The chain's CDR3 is CASRQGSYGYTF. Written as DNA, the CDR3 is TGTGCCAGTAGACAGGGGAGCTATGGCTACACCTTC. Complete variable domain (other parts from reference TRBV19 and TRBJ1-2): DGGITQSPKYLFRKEGQNVTLSCEQNLNHDAMYWYRQDPGQGLRLIYYSQIVNDFQKGDIAEGYSVSREKKESFPLTVTSAQKNPTAFYLCASRQGSYGYTFGSGTRLTVV.

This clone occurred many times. CDR3 coding DNA: TGTGCCAGCAGTCAACGGGCTAGCGGGAGGGCCTGGGAGACCCAGTACTTC. Protein sequence: CASSQRASGRAWETQYF. The rearrangement uses TRBV28 and TRBJ2-5; TRBD2 matches 12 bases. Trimming removed 5 bases from V and 5 bases from J; junction bases left unmatched: 12. The CDR3 consists of 17 residues. Germline V gene data show CDR1 as MDHEN and CDR2 as SYDVKM.

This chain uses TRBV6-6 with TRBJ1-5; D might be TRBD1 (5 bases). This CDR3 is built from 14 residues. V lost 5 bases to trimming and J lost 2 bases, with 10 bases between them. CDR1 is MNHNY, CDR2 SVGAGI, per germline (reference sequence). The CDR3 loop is CASSPDMGNQPQHF. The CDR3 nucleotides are TGTGCCAGCAGTCCGGACATGGGCAATCAGCCCCAGCATTTT.

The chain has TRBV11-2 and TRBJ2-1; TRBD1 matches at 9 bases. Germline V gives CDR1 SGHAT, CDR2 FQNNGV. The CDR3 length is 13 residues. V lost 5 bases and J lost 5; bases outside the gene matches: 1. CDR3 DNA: TGTGCCAGCAGCCGGACAGGGGACAATGAGCAGTTCTTC. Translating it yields CASSRTGDNEQFF.

The CDR3 spells CASGSSGRVENEQFF. The DNA for the CDR3 is TGTGCCAGCGGGTCTAGCGGGAGAGTCGAAAATGAGCAGTTCTTC. V is TRBV28 and J is TRBJ2-1, with 10 bases that match TRBD2. The CDR3 sequence is 15 residues long. V trimming: 8 bases; J trimming: 7 bases; junction bases outside the gene matches: 11. Germline CDR1 is MDHEN and CDR2 is SYDVKM.

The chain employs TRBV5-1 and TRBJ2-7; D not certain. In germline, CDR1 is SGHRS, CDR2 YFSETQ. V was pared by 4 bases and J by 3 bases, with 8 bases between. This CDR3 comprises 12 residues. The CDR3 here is CASSPNNYEQYF. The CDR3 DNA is TGCGCCAGCAGCCCCAACAACTACGAGCAGTACTTC. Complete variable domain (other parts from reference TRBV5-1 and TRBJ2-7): KAGVTQTPRYLIKTRGQQVTLSCSPISGHRSVSWYQQTPGQGLQFLFEYFSETQRNKGNFPGRFSGRQFSNSRSEMNVSTLELGDSALYLCASSPNNYEQYFGPGTRLTVT.

This chain's CDR3 is CASSLKVAGTLTYEQYF. CDR3 sequence (DNA): TGTGCCAGCAGCTTAAAAGTCGCAGGTACTCTAACCTACGAGCAGTACTTC. This sequence joins TRBV7-2 and TRBJ2-7; D is undetermined. Trimming shortened V by 2 bases and J by 2 bases, and 19 bases separated the two germline ends. Germline CDR1 and CDR2: SGHTA and FQGNSA. The CDR3 extends over 17 amino acids.

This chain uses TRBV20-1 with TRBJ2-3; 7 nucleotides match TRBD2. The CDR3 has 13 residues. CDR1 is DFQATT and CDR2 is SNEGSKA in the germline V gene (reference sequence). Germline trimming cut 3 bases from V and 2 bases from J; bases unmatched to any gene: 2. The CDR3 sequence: CSASGTTTDTQYF. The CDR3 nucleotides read TGCAGTGCTAGTGGGACTACCACAGATACGCAGTATTTT.

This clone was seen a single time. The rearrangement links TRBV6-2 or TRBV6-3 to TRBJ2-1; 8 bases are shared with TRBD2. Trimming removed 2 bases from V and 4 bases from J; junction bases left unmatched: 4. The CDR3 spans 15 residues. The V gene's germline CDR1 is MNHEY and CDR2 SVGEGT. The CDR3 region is CASSYQTSEYNEQFF. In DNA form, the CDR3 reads TGTGCCAGCAGTTACCAGACTAGCGAGTACAATGAGCAGTTCTTC.

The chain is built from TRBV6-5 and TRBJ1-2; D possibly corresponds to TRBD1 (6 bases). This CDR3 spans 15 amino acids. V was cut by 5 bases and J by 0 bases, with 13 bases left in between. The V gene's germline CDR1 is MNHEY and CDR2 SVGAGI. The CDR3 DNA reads TGTGCCAGCAGTAAACAGGGTTCAGCTAACTATGGCTACACCTTC. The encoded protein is CASSKQGSANYGYTF.

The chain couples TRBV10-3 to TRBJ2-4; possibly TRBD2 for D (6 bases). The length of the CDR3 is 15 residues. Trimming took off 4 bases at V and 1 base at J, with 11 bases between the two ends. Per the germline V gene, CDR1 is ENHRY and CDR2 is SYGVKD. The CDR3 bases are TGTGCCATCAGTGGGGGGGATGGGGCCAAAAACATTCAGTACTTC. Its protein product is CAISGGDGAKNIQYF.